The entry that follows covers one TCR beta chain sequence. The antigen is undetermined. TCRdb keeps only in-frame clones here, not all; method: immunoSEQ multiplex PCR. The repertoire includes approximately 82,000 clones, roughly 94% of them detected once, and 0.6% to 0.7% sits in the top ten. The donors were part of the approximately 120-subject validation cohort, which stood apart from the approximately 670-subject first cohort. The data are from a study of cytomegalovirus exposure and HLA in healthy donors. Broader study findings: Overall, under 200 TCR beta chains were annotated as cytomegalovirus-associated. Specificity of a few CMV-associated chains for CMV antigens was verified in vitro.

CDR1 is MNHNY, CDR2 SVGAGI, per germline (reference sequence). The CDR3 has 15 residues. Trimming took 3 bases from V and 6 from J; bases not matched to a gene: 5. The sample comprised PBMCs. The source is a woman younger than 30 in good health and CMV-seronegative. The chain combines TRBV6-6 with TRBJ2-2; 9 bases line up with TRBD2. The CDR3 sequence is CASSYLAGYAGELFF. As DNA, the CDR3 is TGTGCCAGCAGTTATCTAGCGGGATATGCCGGGGAGCTGTTTTTT.